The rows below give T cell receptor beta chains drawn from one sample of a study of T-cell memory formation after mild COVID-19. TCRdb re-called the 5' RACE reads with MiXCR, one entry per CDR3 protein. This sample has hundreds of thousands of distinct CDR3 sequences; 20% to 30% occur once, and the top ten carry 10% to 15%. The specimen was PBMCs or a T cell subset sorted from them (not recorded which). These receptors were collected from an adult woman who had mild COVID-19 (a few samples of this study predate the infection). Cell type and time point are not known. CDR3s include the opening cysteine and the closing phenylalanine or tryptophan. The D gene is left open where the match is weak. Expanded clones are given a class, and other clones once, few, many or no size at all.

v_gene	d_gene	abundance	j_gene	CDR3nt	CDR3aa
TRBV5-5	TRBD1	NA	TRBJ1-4	TGTGCCAGCAGCCCGCGGGTACAGGGGGGCGAAAAACTGTTTTTT	CASSPRVQGGEKLFF
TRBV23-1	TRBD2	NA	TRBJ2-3	TGCGCCAGCACCCGACACCCACTAGCGGGACGCACAGATACGCAGTATTTT	CASTRHPLAGRTDTQYF
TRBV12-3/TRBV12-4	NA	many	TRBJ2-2	TGTGCCAGCAGACCGAACACCGGGGAGCTGTTTTTT	CASRPNTGELFF
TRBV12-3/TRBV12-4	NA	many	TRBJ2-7	TGTGCCAGCAGTTTATTCCCCTCCTACGAGCAGTACTTC	CASSLFPSYEQYF
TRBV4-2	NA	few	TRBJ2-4	TGTGCCAGCAGCCAAGATGCGGGCCTAATAAACATTCAGTACTTC	CASSQDAGLINIQYF
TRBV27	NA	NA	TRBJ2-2	TGTGCCAGCAGTAGAATCCCGCAACAGGCGGCCGGGGAGCTGTTTTTT	CASSRIPQQAAGELFF
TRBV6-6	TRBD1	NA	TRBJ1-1	TGTGCCAGCAGTTACTCCCCGGGACAGGGAACCACTGAAGCTTTCTTT	CASSYSPGQGTTEAFF
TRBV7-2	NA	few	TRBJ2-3	TGTGCCAGCAGCTTAGGGGTTCGGGCGGCCTCAGATACGCAGTATTTT	CASSLGVRAASDTQYF
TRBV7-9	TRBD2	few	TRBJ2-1	TGTGCCAGCGGTGCGGGAGGACCTTTTGAGCAGTTCTTC	CASGAGGPFEQFF
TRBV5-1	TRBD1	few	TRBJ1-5	TGCGCCAGCAGTCCCGACGGACAGGGGGCCGGCCAGCCCCAGCATTTT	CASSPDGQGAGQPQHF
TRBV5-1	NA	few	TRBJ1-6	TGCGCCAGCAGCTCGGGGCAAAGCTCCTATAATTCACCCCTCCACTTT	CASSSGQSSYNSPLHF
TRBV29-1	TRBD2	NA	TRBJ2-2	TGCAGCGTTGAACTAGCGGGAGTGAACACCGGGGAGCTGTTTTTT	CSVELAGVNTGELFF
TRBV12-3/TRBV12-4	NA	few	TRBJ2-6	TGTGCCAGCAAGAGACGCAGCTCTGGGGCCAACGTCCTGACTTTC	CASKRRSSGANVLTF
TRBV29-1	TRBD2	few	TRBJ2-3	TGCAGCGTAGAAAATACTCCCTTAGCGGGGTTCCCTCATTTT	CSVENTPLAGFPHF
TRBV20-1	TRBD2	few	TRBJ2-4	TGCAGTGCTATAGCGGGGGTAGCCAAAAACATTCAGTACTTC	CSAIAGVAKNIQYF
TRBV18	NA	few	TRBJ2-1	TGTGCCAGCTCACCACCGGGGAACAATGAGCAGTTCTTC	CASSPPGNNEQFF
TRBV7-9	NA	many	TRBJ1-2	TGTGCCAGCAGCCCCAGAGTCGGGATCTATGGCTACACCTTC	CASSPRVGIYGYTF
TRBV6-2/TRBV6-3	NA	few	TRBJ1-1	TGTGCCAGCAGTTACGGTGTGAGTGATGAAGCTTTCTTT	CASSYGVSDEAFF
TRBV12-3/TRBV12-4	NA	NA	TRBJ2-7	TGTGCCAGCAGTATAGCAGGTTCCTACGAGCAGTACTTC	CASSIAGSYEQYF
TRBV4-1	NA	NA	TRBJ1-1	TGCGCCAGCAGCCAAGTAGGGGCGGCTGAAGCTTTCTTT	CASSQVGAAEAFF
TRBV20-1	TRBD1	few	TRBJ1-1	TGCAGTGCTAGGGACAGGGTACTTGGCACTGAAGCTTTCTTT	CSARDRVLGTEAFF
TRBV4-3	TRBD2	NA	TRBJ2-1	TGCGCCAGCAGCCAAGGACTAGCGGGAAATGAGCAGTTCTTC	CASSQGLAGNEQFF
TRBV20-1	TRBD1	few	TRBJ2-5	TGCAGTGCTAGAGCCCCACGCAGGGGGCCGGAGACCCAGTACTTC	CSARAPRRGPETQYF
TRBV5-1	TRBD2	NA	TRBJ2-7	TGCGCCAGCAGCTTGGGATGGGGGGGTTCGGCCTACGAGCAGTACTTC	CASSLGWGGSAYEQYF
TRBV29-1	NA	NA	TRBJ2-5	TGCAGCGTGGGGGTACCAGAGACCCAGTACTTC	CSVGVPETQYF
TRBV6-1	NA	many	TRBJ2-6	TGTGCCAGCACATGGATCTCTGGGGCCAACGTCCTGACTTTC	CASTWISGANVLTF
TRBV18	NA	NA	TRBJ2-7	TGTGCCAGCTCACTAGGAAGGCAGACCTACGAGCAGTACTTC	CASSLGRQTYEQYF
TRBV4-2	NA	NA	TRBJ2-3	TGTGCCAGCAGCCAAGACAGCTTCCAAACATCCACAGATACGCAGTATTTT	CASSQDSFQTSTDTQYF
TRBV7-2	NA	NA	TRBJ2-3	TGTGCCAGCAGCGCCGTCCGTGGAGGCAGTTACACAGATACGCAGTATTTT	CASSAVRGGSYTDTQYF
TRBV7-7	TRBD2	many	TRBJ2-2	TGTGCTAGCAGGACTAGCGGGAACACCGGGGAGCTGTTTTTT	CASRTSGNTGELFF
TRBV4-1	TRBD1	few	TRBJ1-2	TGCGCCAGCAGGAATCCGGGACAGCAAAACTATGGCTACACCTTC	CASRNPGQQNYGYTF
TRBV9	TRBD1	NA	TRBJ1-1	TGTGCCAGCAGCGCGACAGGGCGACACACTGAAGCTTTCTTT	CASSATGRHTEAFF
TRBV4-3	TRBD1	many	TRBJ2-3	TGCGCCAGCAGCCAAGAGTCGACAGGGCCTCCAACAGATACGCAGTATTTT	CASSQESTGPPTDTQYF
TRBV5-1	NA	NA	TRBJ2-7	TGCGCCAGCAGCGCGAGTCAGGGTCCGGGGGAGCAGTACTTC	CASSASQGPGEQYF
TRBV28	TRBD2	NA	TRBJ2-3	TGTGCCAGCAGTTTGCGACTCCTTTCACCCCCAAGCGGGGGGGTAACAGATACGCAGTATTTT	CASSLRLLSPPSGGVTDTQYF
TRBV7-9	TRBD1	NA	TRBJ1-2	TGTGCCAGCAGACATGACAGGGGCTATGGCTACACCTTC	CASRHDRGYGYTF
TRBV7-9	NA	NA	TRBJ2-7	TGTGCCAGCAGCGGCTTACGGGTCGAGCAGTACTTC	CASSGLRVEQYF
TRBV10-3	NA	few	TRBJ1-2	TGTGCCATCAGTGAGGAGGGGATCTATGGCTACACCTTC	CAISEEGIYGYTF
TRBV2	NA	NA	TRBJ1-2	TGTGCCAGCACTCCCGGGGGGGATGGCTACACCTTC	CASTPGGDGYTF
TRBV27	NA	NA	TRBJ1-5	TGTGCCAGCAGGCCTCATACGAGCAATCAGCCCCAGCATTTT	CASRPHTSNQPQHF
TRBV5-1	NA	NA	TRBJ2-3	TGCGCCAGCAGCCCCAATCCAATCAACACAGATACGCAGTATTTT	CASSPNPINTDTQYF
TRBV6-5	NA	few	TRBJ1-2	TGTGCCAGCACTTCAGGGGCGAACTATGGCTACACCTTC	CASTSGANYGYTF
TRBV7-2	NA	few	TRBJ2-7	TGTGCCAGCAGCTTACTAGTCCACGAGCAGTACTTC	CASSLLVHEQYF
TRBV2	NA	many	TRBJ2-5	TGTGCCAGCAGCGAACGGGCACAGGCCCAACCCAGGGACTTC	CASSERAQAQPRDF
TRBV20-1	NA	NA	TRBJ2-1	TGCAGTGCTGACAGGAGACCTAACAATGAGCAGTTCTTC	CSADRRPNNEQFF
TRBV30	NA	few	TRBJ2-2	TGTGCCTGGAGTGACCCGGGACAGAACACCGGGGAGCTGTTTTTT	CAWSDPGQNTGELFF
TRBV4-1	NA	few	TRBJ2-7	TGCGCCAGCAGCCAAGATACGGTCCACGAGCAGTACTTC	CASSQDTVHEQYF
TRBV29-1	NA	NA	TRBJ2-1	TGCAGCGTTGAAGTCTTGGGCGGTGAGCAGTTCTTC	CSVEVLGGEQFF
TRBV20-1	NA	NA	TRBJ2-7	TGCAGTGCTAGAGATAAGAGGAGCTCCTACGAGCAGTACTTC	CSARDKRSSYEQYF
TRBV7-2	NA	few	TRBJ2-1	TGTGCCAGCAGCGGACGGTCCGTCAATGAGCAGTTCTTC	CASSGRSVNEQFF
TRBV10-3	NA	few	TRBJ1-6	TGTGCCATCAGTGATGGCGGCAGCTCCTATAATTCACCCCTCCACTTT	CAISDGGSSYNSPLHF